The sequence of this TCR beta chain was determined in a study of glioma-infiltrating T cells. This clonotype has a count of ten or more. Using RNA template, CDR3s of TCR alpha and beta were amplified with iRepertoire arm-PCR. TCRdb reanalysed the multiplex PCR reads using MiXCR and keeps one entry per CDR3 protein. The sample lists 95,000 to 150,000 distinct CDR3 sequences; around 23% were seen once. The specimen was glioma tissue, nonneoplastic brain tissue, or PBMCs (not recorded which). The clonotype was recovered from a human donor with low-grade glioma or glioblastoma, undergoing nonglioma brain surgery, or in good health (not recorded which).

The CDR3 nucleotides read TGTGCCAGCAGCTTAGGCGGTAGCCGGGTAGAGCAGTTCTTC. Amino acids: CASSLGGSRVEQFF. The chain is built from TRBV7-2 and TRBJ2-1; D gene uncertain. The length of the CDR3 is 14 residues. Germline lookup yields CDR1 SGHTA and CDR2 FQGNSA. Trimming left V 1 base short and J 10 bases short, with 14 bases between.